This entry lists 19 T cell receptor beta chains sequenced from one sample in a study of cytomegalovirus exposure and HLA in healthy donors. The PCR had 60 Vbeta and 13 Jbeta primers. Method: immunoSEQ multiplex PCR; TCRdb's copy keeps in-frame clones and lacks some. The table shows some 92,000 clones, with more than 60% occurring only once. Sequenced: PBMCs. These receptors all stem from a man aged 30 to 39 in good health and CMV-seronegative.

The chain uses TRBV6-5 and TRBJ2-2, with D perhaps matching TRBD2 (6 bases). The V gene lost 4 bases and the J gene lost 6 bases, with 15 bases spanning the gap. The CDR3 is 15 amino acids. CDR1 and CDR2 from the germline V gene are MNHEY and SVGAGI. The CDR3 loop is CASSSALGGPGELFF. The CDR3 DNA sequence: TGTGCCAGCAGTTCGGCCCTAGGAGGGCCCGGGGAGCTGTTTTTT.

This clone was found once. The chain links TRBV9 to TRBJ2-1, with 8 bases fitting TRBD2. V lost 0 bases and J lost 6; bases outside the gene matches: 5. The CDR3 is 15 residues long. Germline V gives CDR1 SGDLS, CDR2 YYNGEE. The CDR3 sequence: CASSVAGGAGNEQFF. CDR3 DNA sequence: TGTGCCAGCAGCGTAGCGGGGGGGGCGGGCAATGAGCAGTTCTTC. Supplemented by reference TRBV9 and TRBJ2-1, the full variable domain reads DSGVTQTPKHLITATGQRVTLRCSPRSGDLSVYWYQQSLDQGLQFLIQYYNGEERAKGNILERFSAQQFPDLHSELNLSSLELGDSALYFCASSVAGGAGNEQFFGPGTRLTVL.

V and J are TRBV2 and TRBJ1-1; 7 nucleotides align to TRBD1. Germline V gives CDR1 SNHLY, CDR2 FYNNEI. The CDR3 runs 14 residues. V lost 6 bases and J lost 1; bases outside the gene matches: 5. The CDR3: CASRQRQGNTEAFF. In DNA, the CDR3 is TGTGCCAGCAGGCAAAGACAGGGGAACACTGAAGCTTTCTTT.

This CDR3 reads CASSYTQGDDYGYTF. Written as DNA, the CDR3 is TGTGCCAGCAGTTATACACAGGGGGATGACTATGGCTACACCTTC. V gene TRBV6-6 combines with J gene TRBJ1-2, with 8 positions matching TRBD1. Germline CDR1 reads MNHNY; CDR2 reads SVGAGI (reference sequence). With 3 bases clipped from V and 3 bases from J, the junction kept 6 bases outside the gene matches. The CDR3 has 15 residues.

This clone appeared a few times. The CDR3 loop reads CASSLSGNTEAFF. CDR3 coding DNA: TGTGCCAGCAGCTTATCAGGGAACACTGAAGCTTTCTTT. The rearrangement uses TRBV7-3 and TRBJ1-1; D unresolved. There are 13 residues in the CDR3. V was cut by 2 bases and J by 1 base, with 5 bases left in between. Germline assignment: CDR1 SGHTA and CDR2 FQGTGA. The variable domain in full, completed from reference TRBV7-3 and TRBJ1-1, reads GAGVSQTPSNKVTEKGKYVELRCDPISGHTALYWYRQSLGQGPEFLIYFQGTGAADDSGLPNDRFFAVRPEGSVSTLKIQRTERGDSAVYLCASSLSGNTEAFFGQGTRLTVV.

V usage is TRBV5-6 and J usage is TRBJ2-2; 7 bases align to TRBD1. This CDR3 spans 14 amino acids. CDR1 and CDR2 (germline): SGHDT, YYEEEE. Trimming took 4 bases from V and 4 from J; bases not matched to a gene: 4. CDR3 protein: CASSGTDLTGELFF. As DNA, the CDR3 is TGTGCCAGCAGCGGGACAGACCTCACCGGGGAGCTGTTTTTT.

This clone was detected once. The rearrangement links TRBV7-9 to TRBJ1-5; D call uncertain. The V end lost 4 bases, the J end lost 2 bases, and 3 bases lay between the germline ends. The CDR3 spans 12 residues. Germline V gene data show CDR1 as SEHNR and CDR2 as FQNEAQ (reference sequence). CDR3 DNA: TGTGCCAGCAGCTCTCGCAATCAGCCCCAGCATTTT. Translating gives CASSSRNQPQHF.

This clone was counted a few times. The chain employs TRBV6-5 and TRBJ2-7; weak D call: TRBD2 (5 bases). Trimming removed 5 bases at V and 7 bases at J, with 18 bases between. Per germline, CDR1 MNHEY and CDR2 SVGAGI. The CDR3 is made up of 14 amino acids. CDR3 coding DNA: TGTGCCAGCAGTATAAGGGAGTTAGGCGGGGAGCAGTACTTC. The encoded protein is CASSIRELGGEQYF.

The CDR3 loop reads CASSVRTGVNEKLFF. The CDR3 region has the DNA TGTGCCAGCAGCGTTAGGACGGGAGTGAATGAAAAACTGTTTTTT. The rearrangement joins TRBV9 to TRBJ1-4; D is ambiguous. The CDR3 runs 15 residues. Trimming left V 2 bases short and J 5 bases short, with 13 bases between. Germline CDR1 SGDLS, CDR2 YYNGEE.

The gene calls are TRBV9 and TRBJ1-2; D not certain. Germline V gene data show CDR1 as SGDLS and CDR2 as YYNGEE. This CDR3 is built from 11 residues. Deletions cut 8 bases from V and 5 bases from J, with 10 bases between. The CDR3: CASRGIYGYTF. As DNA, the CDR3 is TGTGCCAGTCGCGGGATATATGGCTACACCTTC.

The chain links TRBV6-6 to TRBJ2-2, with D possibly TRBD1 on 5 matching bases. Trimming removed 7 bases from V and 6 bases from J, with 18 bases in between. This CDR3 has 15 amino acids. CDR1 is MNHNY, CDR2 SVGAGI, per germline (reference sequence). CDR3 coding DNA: TGTGCCAGCAAACAAGGGGAACTAAGTGCCGGGGAGCTGTTTTTT. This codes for CASKQGELSAGELFF.

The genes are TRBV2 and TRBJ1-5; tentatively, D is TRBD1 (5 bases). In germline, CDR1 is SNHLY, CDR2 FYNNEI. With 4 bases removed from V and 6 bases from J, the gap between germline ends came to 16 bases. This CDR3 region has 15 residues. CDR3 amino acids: CASSGSRAGVQPQHF. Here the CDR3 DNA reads TGTGCCAGCAGTGGTTCCAGGGCTGGTGTTCAGCCCCAGCATTTT.

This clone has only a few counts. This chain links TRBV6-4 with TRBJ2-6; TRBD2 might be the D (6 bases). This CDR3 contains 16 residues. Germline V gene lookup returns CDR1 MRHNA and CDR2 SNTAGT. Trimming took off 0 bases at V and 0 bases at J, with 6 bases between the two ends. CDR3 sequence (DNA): TGTGCCAGCAGTGACTCGGGGGGCTCTGGGGCCAACGTCCTGACTTTC. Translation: CASSDSGGSGANVLTF.

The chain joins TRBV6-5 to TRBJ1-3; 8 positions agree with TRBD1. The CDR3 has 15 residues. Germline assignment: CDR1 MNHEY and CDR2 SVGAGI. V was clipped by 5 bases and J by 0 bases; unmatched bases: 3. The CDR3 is CASSKQGDSGNTIYF. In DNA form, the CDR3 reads TGTGCCAGCAGTAAACAGGGGGACTCTGGAAACACCATATATTTT.

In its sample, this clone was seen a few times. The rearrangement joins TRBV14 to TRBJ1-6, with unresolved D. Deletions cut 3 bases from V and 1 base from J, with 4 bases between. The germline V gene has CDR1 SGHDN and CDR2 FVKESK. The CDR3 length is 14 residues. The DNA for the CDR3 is TGTGCCAGCAGCCACAGTTCCTATAATTCACCCCTCCACTTT. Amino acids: CASSHSSYNSPLHF.

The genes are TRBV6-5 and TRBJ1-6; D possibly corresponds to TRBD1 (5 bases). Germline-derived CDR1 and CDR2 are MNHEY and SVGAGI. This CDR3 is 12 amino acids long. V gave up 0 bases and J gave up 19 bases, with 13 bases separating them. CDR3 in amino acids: CASSYSEGVLHF. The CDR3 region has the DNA TGTGCCAGCAGTTACTCAGAAGGGGTACTTCACTTT.

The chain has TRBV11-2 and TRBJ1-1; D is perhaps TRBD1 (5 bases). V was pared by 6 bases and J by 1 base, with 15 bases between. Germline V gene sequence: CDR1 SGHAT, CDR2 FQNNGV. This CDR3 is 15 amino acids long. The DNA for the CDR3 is TGTGCCAGCAGTTACCGACCGGGGGGGAACACTGAAGCTTTCTTT. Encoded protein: CASSYRPGGNTEAFF. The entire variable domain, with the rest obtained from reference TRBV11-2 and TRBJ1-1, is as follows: EAGVAQSPRYKIIEKRQSVAFWCNPISGHATLYWYQQILGQGPKLLIQFQNNGVVDDSQLPKDRFSAERLKGVDSTLKIQPAKLEDSAVYLCASSYRPGGNTEAFFGQGTRLTVV.

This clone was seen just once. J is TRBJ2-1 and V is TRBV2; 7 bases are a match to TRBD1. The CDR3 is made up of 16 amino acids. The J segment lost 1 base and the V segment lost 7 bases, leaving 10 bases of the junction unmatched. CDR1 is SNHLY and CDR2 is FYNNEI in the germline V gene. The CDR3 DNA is TGTGCCAGCAATTTTCCCGGGACAGAATCCTACAATGAGCAGTTCTTC. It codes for CASNFPGTESYNEQFF.

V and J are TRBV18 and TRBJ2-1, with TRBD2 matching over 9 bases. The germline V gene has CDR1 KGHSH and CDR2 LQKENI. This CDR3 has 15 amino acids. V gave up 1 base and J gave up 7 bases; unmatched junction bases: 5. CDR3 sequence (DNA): TGTGCCAGCTCACCACTGGCTAGCGGGGATAATGAGCAGTTCTTC. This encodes CASSPLASGDNEQFF.